The next 23 T cell receptor beta chains were all read from a single sample in a study of cytomegalovirus exposure and HLA in healthy donors. A multiplex PCR was run with 60 Vbeta primers and 13 Jbeta primers. Only in-frame clones appear in the TCRdb table, and some are missing; sequencing was by immunoSEQ multiplex PCR. The data hold 130,000 or so clones, with roughly 85% observed a single time. The source material was PBMCs. These receptors were taken from a man aged 35 to 55 in good health and CMV-seronegative.

The chain combines TRBV9 with TRBJ2-3; D perhaps matches TRBD2 (6 bases). The CDR3 runs to 18 residues. Germline V CDR1 and CDR2: SGDLS, YYNGEE. The germline V and J ends were trimmed by 1 base and 3 bases, with 21 bases remaining between them. The CDR3 sequence: CASSVRASVEAGTDTQYF. CDR3 nucleotides: TGTGCCAGCAGCGTACGGGCTAGCGTGGAGGCAGGGACAGATACGCAGTATTTT. Complete variable domain (other parts from reference TRBV9 and TRBJ2-3): DSGVTQTPKHLITATGQRVTLRCSPRSGDLSVYWYQQSLDQGLQFLIQYYNGEERAKGNILERFSAQQFPDLHSELNLSSLELGDSALYFCASSVRASVEAGTDTQYFGPGTRLTVL.

This clone appeared once. The V gene is TRBV19, the J gene TRBJ2-1; no clear D gene. The ends were cut back, 4 bases at V and 0 bases at J, with 7 bases in the middle. The germline gives CDR1 LNHDA, CDR2 SQIVND (reference sequence). The CDR3 has 14 amino acids. The CDR3 sequence: CASSKESSYNEQFF. The CDR3 bases are TGTGCCAGTAGTAAGGAGAGCTCCTACAATGAGCAGTTCTTC.

This clone was detected only once. This sequence joins TRBV7-2 and TRBJ2-7, with D hard to call. The CDR3 runs 14 residues. Deletions cut 0 bases from V and 5 bases from J, with 11 bases between. Germline CDR1 and CDR2: SGHTA and FQGNSA. Here the CDR3 DNA reads TGTGCCAGCAGCTTAGCCGTCGATGGAGACGAGCAGTACTTC. Its protein product is CASSLAVDGDEQYF.

V and J are TRBV7-3 and TRBJ2-7, with D unresolved. V lost 1 base and J 5 bases, leaving 9 bases between the germline ends. This CDR3 region has 13 residues. The V gene's germline CDR1 is SGHTA and CDR2 FQGTGA. The CDR3 DNA sequence: TGTGCCAGCAGCTTAAATCGCCAGGACGAGCAGTACTTC. It encodes CASSLNRQDEQYF.

This clone appeared once. For the CDR3, the DNA is TGTGCCAGCAGCTTAGCACGCGGGGGCAATCAGCCCCAGCATTTT. Its translation is CASSLARGGNQPQHF. This rearrangement joins TRBV11-2 to TRBJ1-5; D unclear. From germline, CDR1 is SGHAT and CDR2 FQNNGV. The CDR3 is 15 residues long. Trimming took off 1 base at V and 2 bases at J, with 9 bases between the two ends.

The gene calls are TRBV7-2 and TRBJ2-3, with D possibly TRBD1 on 5 matching bases. V lost 4 bases and J lost 4, with 12 bases in between. Germline CDR1 reads SGHTA; CDR2 reads FQGNSA. The CDR3 consists of 14 residues. CDR3 sequence reads: CASSSVGAPDTQYF. CDR3 nucleotides: TGTGCCAGCAGCTCCGTAGGGGCCCCAGATACGCAGTATTTT.

As regards this clone: Compared with germline, one end of the junction differs, possibly owing to a read error. The rearrangement links TRBV7-9 to TRBJ2-2; perhaps TRBD2 as D (5 bases). In germline, CDR1 is SEHNR, CDR2 FQNEAQ (reference sequence). This CDR3 contains 16 residues. CDR3 sequence (DNA): TGTTCCAGCAGCCCCACCGGGATGCTGAACACCGGGGAGCTGTTTTTT. This translates into CSSSPTGMLNTGELFF.

The J gene is TRBJ2-5, the V gene TRBV18; 8 bases match TRBD1. With V trimmed by 5 bases and J by 1 base, 6 bases remained unmatched. Germline V CDR1 and CDR2: KGHSH, LQKENI. The CDR3 spans 15 residues. CDR3 DNA: TGTGCCAGCTCAGCTTCGGACAGGGCCCAAGAGACCCAGTACTTC. It specifies CASSASDRAQETQYF. Variable domain in full (rest from reference TRBV18 and TRBJ2-5): NAGVMQNPRHLVRRRGQEARLRCSPMKGHSHVYWYRQLPEEGLKFMVYLQKENIIDESGMPKERFSAEFPKEGPSILRIQQVVRGDSAAYFCASSASDRAQETQYFGPGTRLLVL.

This sequence joins TRBV5-8 and TRBJ1-5; D possibly corresponds to TRBD1 (6 bases). The CDR3 contains 16 residues. From germline, CDR1 is SGHTS and CDR2 YDEGEE. Deletions cut 6 bases from V and 0 bases from J, with 16 bases between. The CDR3, as DNA: TGTGCCAGCAAAGCTAGGACAGTATATAGCAATCAGCCCCAGCATTTT. The encoded protein is CASKARTVYSNQPQHF. Using reference TRBV5-8 and TRBJ1-5 for the parts outside the CDR3, the full variable domain is EAGVTQSPTHLIKTRGQQATLRCSPISGHTSVYWYQQALGLGLQFLLWYDEGEERNRGNFPPRFSGRQFPNYSSELNVNALELEDSALYLCASKARTVYSNQPQHFGDGTRLSIL.

The chain employs TRBV7-9 and TRBJ2-7, with 9 bases identical to TRBD2. Germline-derived CDR1 and CDR2 are SEHNR and FQNEAQ (reference sequence). The CDR3 contains 16 residues. Trimming cost V 3 bases and J 5 bases; bases outside gene matches: 11. The CDR3 region is CASSFQTSGGPDEQYF. The CDR3 nucleotides read TGTGCCAGCAGCTTCCAGACTAGCGGAGGGCCCGACGAGCAGTACTTC.

The CDR3 DNA reads TGTGCCAGCAGCTTATTAAGGCTAGGGAGGGGGGGCTACACCTTC. It specifies CASSLLRLGRGGYTF. The chain is built from TRBV7-2 and TRBJ1-2; D perhaps matches TRBD1 (6 bases). The ends were cut back, 2 bases at V and 8 bases at J, with 18 bases in the middle. In germline, CDR1 is SGHTA, CDR2 FQGNSA. The CDR3 contains 15 residues.

The gene calls are TRBV11-3 and TRBJ2-2; possibly TRBD2 for D (6 bases). This CDR3 contains 15 residues. Deletions cut 5 bases from V and 6 bases from J, with 16 bases between. Germline V gene sequence: CDR1 SGHNT, CDR2 YENEEA. CDR3 in DNA: TGTGCCAGCAGCACCAGACTAGTTTCCGCCGGGGAGCTGTTTTTT. Encoded protein: CASSTRLVSAGELFF.

For this clone: At one of its ends the junction is not consistent with the germline gene, which may arise from a read error. The V gene is TRBV7-9, the J gene TRBJ1-1; D might be TRBD1 (6 bases). CDR3 length equals 15 residues. Germline CDR1 reads SEHNR; CDR2 reads FQNEAQ (reference sequence). As DNA, the CDR3 is TGTTCCAGCAGCTCCTCGGACAGAGTGAACACTGAAGCTTTCTTT. It specifies CSSSSSDRVNTEAFF.

The chain couples TRBV10-3 to TRBJ2-3; 7 nucleotides match TRBD2. Unmatched junction bases numbered 11, after V lost 6 bases and J lost 5 bases. This CDR3 has 15 residues. Germline CDR1 is ENHRY and CDR2 is SYGVKD. CDR3 protein: CAISKGGVAGDTQYF. The CDR3 DNA sequence: TGTGCCATCAGCAAGGGTGGAGTAGCGGGAGATACGCAGTATTTT.

The chain employs TRBV30 and TRBJ2-7, with 7 bases matching TRBD2. V shed 2 bases, J shed 6 bases, and the junction held 7 bases outside the gene matches. Germline V gene lookup returns CDR1 GTSNPN and CDR2 SVGIG (reference sequence). The CDR3 is 13 residues long. The CDR3 here is CAWSQSGKSEQYF. CDR3 nucleotide sequence: TGTGCCTGGAGTCAAAGCGGGAAATCCGAGCAGTACTTC.

The V gene is TRBV6-1, the J gene TRBJ2-3, with a weak D call TRBD2 (5 bases). Germline loops: CDR1 MNHNS, CDR2 SASEGT. The CDR3 runs to 16 residues. V gave up 2 bases and J gave up 2 bases, with 14 bases separating them. The CDR3 is CASSERVEGFTDTQYF. CDR3 DNA: TGTGCCAGCAGTGAAAGGGTCGAGGGTTTCACAGATACGCAGTATTTT.

This chain uses TRBV4-3 with TRBJ2-3; TRBD2 matches 9 bases. After removal of 4 bases from V and 3 bases from J, the junction contained 8 bases not matched to a gene. The CDR3 is 16 amino acids. Germline V gene data show CDR1 as LGHNA and CDR2 as YSLEER. The CDR3 spells CASSRRIAGETDTQYF. The DNA of the CDR3 is TGCGCCAGCAGCCGACGTATAGCGGGAGAGACAGATACGCAGTATTTT.

The rearrangement joins TRBV9 to TRBJ2-2; 8 bases are shared with TRBD2. This CDR3 region has 13 residues. Germline V gene lookup returns CDR1 SGDLS and CDR2 YYNGEE. After removal of 3 bases from V and 6 bases from J, the junction contained 1 base not matched to a gene. The CDR3 nucleotides are TGTGCCAGCAGCGCGGGAGGGTCCGGGGAGCTGTTTTTT. As protein: CASSAGGSGELFF.

This chain uses TRBV7-9 with TRBJ1-1, with 7 positions matching TRBD1. Germline values: CDR1 SEHNR, CDR2 FQNEAQ (reference sequence). The CDR3 totals 14 residues. The J segment lost 3 bases and the V segment lost 7 bases, leaving 8 bases of the junction unmatched. The CDR3 here is CASKTGSGYTEAFF. The CDR3 bases are TGTGCCAGCAAGACAGGGTCGGGTTACACTGAAGCTTTCTTT.

The chain couples TRBV29-1 to TRBJ1-5; no definite D call. Germline CDR1 and CDR2: SQVTM and ANQGSEA. The V end was cut by 7 bases, the J end by 4 bases, with 17 bases between. There are 14 residues in the CDR3. The CDR3 DNA is TGCAGCGCCCCCGAGCGCGGCAAGAATCAGCCCCAGCATTTT. The encoded protein is CSAPERGKNQPQHF. Full variable domain (remainder filled in from reference TRBV29-1 and TRBJ1-5): SAVISQKPSRDICQRGTSLTIQCQVDSQVTMMFWYRQQPGQSLTLIATANQGSEATYESGFVIDKFPISRPNLTFSTLTVSNMSPEDSSIYLCSAPERGKNQPQHFGDGTRLSIL.

This rearrangement joins TRBV12-5 to TRBJ2-7, with a possible D match to TRBD1 (6 bases). V gave up 3 bases and J gave up 1 base, with 10 bases separating them. Germline CDR1 LGHNT, CDR2 FRNRAP. CDR3 size: 14 residues. The chain's CDR3 is CASGFEDRSYEQYF. DNA for the CDR3: TGTGCTAGTGGTTTCGAGGACAGATCCTACGAGCAGTACTTC.

The J gene is TRBJ2-5, the V gene TRBV6-5, with D maybe TRBD2 (6 bases). Germline CDR1 reads MNHEY; CDR2 reads SVGAGI. The length of the CDR3 is 14 residues. Trimming removed 3 bases at V and 5 bases at J, with 13 bases between. The CDR3 sequence is CASSYDGLAETQYF. CDR3 sequence (DNA): TGTGCCAGCAGTTATGATGGGCTAGCGGAGACCCAGTACTTC.

The genes are TRBV6-6 and TRBJ1-3, with a weak D call TRBD1 (5 bases). The CDR3 is made up of 15 amino acids. Trimming pared 7 bases from V and 8 bases from J, leaving 21 bases between. Germline V gene sequence: CDR1 MNHNY, CDR2 SVGAGI (reference sequence). The CDR3: CASNRGVIRMDTIYF. The CDR3 DNA follows: TGTGCCAGCAACCGGGGGGTGATCCGTATGGACACCATATATTTT.